This TCR beta chain stems from a study of shared clonotypes between healthy human individuals. Study results and limitations: Non-shared clonotypes had lower generation probabilities than clonotypes shared by all four sorted-subset donors. Sampling covered nothing but blood. Tissue TCR repertoires likely differ from those found in blood. A few donors held about 4.6% of naive CD4 clonotypes in common.

Assay: immunoSEQ multiplex PCR; the TCRdb copy retains only in-frame clones and omits some. The table has 150,000 to 200,000 clones, approximately 95% seen once. Concerning this clone: What it binds is not known.

CDR1 is LGHNA, CDR2 YNFKEQ, per germline. The length of the CDR3 is 15 residues. Sequencing was carried out using naive CD4+ T cells sorted from blood. Subset of the sample: CD45RA+ positively selected. V is TRBV4-2 and J is TRBJ2-5; D not certain. Near its end, the DNA agrees better with TRBJ2-7, so the J call may be wrong. This clonotype originated in a woman aged 25 to 39 in good health. The CDR3 loop is CATRREAASSYEQYF. The CDR3 DNA sequence: TGTGCCACCCGCCGCGAGGCGGCTAGCTCCTACGAGCAGTACTTC.